These 17 T cell receptor beta chains share one sample of origin, sequenced in a study of somatic mutations in cytotoxic T cells in rheumatoid arthritis. Assay: immunoSEQ multiplex PCR; the TCRdb copy retains only in-frame clones and omits some. The repertoire holds 9,500 to 15,000 clones, over 80% seen once, with approximately 15% in the top ten. The specimen was CD8+ T cells sorted from blood. The receptor set was obtained from a woman aged 55-69 years in good health.

V usage is TRBV30 and J usage is TRBJ2-1; the D is unclear. CDR1 is GTSNPN and CDR2 is SVGIG in the germline V gene (reference sequence). The CDR3 loop spans 13 amino acids. The ends were cut back, 0 bases at V and 5 bases at J, with 8 bases in the middle. CDR3 sequence reads: CAWSVVRNNEQFF. CDR3 coding DNA: TGTGCCTGGAGTGTAGTCAGAAACAATGAGCAGTTCTTC.

The CDR3 here is CASSPSRLAGDADTQYF. In DNA form, the CDR3 reads TGTGCCAGCAGCCCTAGTCGACTAGCGGGGGACGCAGATACGCAGTATTTT. This chain connects TRBV7-9 to TRBJ2-3, with 12 bases that match TRBD2. V was clipped by 5 bases and J by 4 bases; unmatched bases: 10. Germline V gives CDR1 SEHNR, CDR2 FQNEAQ (reference sequence). This CDR3 has 17 amino acids. The variable domain in full, completed from reference TRBV7-9 and TRBJ2-3, reads DTGVSQNPRHKITKRGQNVTFRCDPISEHNRLYWYRQTLGQGPEFLTYFQNEAQLEKSRLLSDRFSAERPKGSFSTLEIQRTEQGDSAMYLCASSPSRLAGDADTQYFGPGTRLTVL.

J is TRBJ2-2 and V is TRBV7-6; 10 bases are a match to TRBD2. The CDR3 covers 19 residues. J was trimmed by 4 bases and V by 3 bases; bases with no gene match: 14. Germline V lookup: CDR1 SGHVS, CDR2 FNYEAQ. CDR3 coding DNA: TGTGCCAGCAGCTTCGGAGAGTCGGGACTAGCGTTGGGCACCGGGGAGCTGTTTTTT. This gives the protein CASSFGESGLALGTGELFF. The full variable domain, in which reference TRBV7-6 and TRBJ2-2 provide the parts outside the CDR3, is GAGVSQSPRYKVTKRGQDVALRCDPISGHVSLYWYRQALGQGPEFLTYFNYEAQQDKSGLPNDRFSAERPEGSISTLTIQRTEQRDSAMYRCASSFGESGLALGTGELFFGEGSRLTVL.

The chain carries TRBV2 and TRBJ2-7; TRBD2 might be the D (7 bases). V gave up 8 bases and J gave up 6 bases, with 17 bases separating them. Germline CDR1 is SNHLY and CDR2 is FYNNEI. The CDR3 consists of 13 residues. CDR3 amino acids: CASEGSGGSEQYV. The CDR3 DNA reads as TGTGCCAGCGAGGGGTCGGGGGGCAGCGAGCAGTACGTC.

The CDR3 is CASSDSAGTSGPDTQYF. Written as DNA, the CDR3 is TGTGCCAGCAGTGACTCCGCCGGGACTAGCGGGCCAGATACGCAGTATTTT. The chain is built from TRBV6-4 and TRBJ2-3, with 12 positions matching TRBD2. The CDR3 is 17 amino acids. Germline lookup yields CDR1 MRHNA and CDR2 SNTAGT. J gave up 4 bases and V 0 bases, and 5 bases lay outside the gene matches.

The chain uses TRBV5-6 and TRBJ2-7; maybe TRBD1 (5 bases). CDR1 and CDR2 (germline): SGHDT, YYEEEE. CDR3 length: 14 amino acids. V was pared by 0 bases and J by 3 bases, with 10 bases between. CDR3: CASSLVETDYEQYF. The CDR3, as DNA: TGTGCCAGCAGCTTGGTTGAGACAGACTACGAGCAGTACTTC.

This sequence joins TRBV19 and TRBJ2-3; 8 bases map to TRBD2. The V gene's germline CDR1 is LNHDA and CDR2 SQIVND (reference sequence). The CDR3 covers 15 residues. Germline trimming cut 0 bases from V and 3 bases from J; bases unmatched to any gene: 2. DNA for the CDR3: TGTGCCAGTAGTATAGAAGCGGGGGCGACAGATACGCAGTATTTT. It codes for CASSIEAGATDTQYF. Supplemented by reference TRBV19 and TRBJ2-3, the full variable domain reads DGGITQSPKYLFRKEGQNVTLSCEQNLNHDAMYWYRQDPGQGLRLIYYSQIVNDFQKGDIAEGYSVSREKKESFPLTVTSAQKNPTAFYLCASSIEAGATDTQYFGPGTRLTVL.

The CDR3 sequence is CASRGEGLGNQPQHF. CDR3 DNA sequence: TGTGCCAGTAGGGGAGAGGGCTTGGGCAATCAGCCCCAGCATTTT. The genes are TRBV19 and TRBJ1-5; D is unresolved. CDR3 length: 15 residues. Germline CDR1 LNHDA, CDR2 SQIVND (reference sequence). The ends were cut back, 6 bases at V and 2 bases at J, with 14 bases in the middle.

The chain recombines TRBV9 with TRBJ2-3; 12 positions agree with TRBD2. This CDR3 comprises 22 residues. Germline V gives CDR1 SGDLS, CDR2 YYNGEE. V lost 4 bases to trimming and J lost 6 bases; unmatched junction nucleotides: 27. The CDR3 DNA reads as TGTGCCAGCAGCTCTCAAGAAGGCCCTAGCGGGGGGGCCCTCCTCTGGGGGGATACGCAGTATTTT. Its protein product is CASSSQEGPSGGALLWGDTQYF.

The chain links TRBV9 to TRBJ2-1; possibly TRBD2 for D (6 bases). Germline CDR1 reads SGDLS; CDR2 reads YYNGEE. V was cut by 3 bases and J by 12 bases, with 16 bases left in between. The CDR3 sequence is 13 residues long. The CDR3 protein is CASSEEGLGGQFF. Here the CDR3 DNA reads TGTGCCAGCAGCGAGGAGGGGCTCGGTGGGCAGTTCTTC.

The V gene is TRBV19, the J gene TRBJ1-5, with TRBD1 as a possible D gene (6 bases). Germline values: CDR1 LNHDA, CDR2 SQIVND (reference sequence). The CDR3 loop spans 14 amino acids. Trimming shortened V by 8 bases and J by 5 bases, and 16 bases separated the two germline ends. The CDR3 DNA reads as TGTGCCAGTCTAGGCGGGGGGGGCGATCAGCCCCAGCATTTT. Translated, it gives CASLGGGGDQPQHF. The whole variable domain, remainder taken from reference TRBV19 and TRBJ1-5, is DGGITQSPKYLFRKEGQNVTLSCEQNLNHDAMYWYRQDPGQGLRLIYYSQIVNDFQKGDIAEGYSVSREKKESFPLTVTSAQKNPTAFYLCASLGGGGDQPQHFGDGTRLSIL.

This chain connects TRBV30 to TRBJ2-7, with D possibly being TRBD1 (6 bases). Trimming left V 0 bases short and J 7 bases short, with 13 bases between. From germline, CDR1 is GTSNPN and CDR2 SVGIG (reference sequence). This CDR3 comprises 13 residues. CDR3 coding DNA: TGTGCCTGGAGTGTAGGGGGTCCTAGAGAGCAGTACTTC. Its translation: CAWSVGGPREQYF. Drawing the rest from reference TRBV30 and TRBJ2-7, the complete variable domain is SQTIHQWPATLVQPVGSPLSLECTVEGTSNPNLYWYRQAAGRGLQLLFYSVGIGQISSEVPQNLSASRPQDRQFILSSKKLLLSDSGFYLCAWSVGGPREQYFGPGTRLTVT.

The chain links TRBV11-2 to TRBJ2-1; 13 bases map to TRBD2. Germline V gives CDR1 SGHAT, CDR2 FQNNGV. Trimming removed 5 bases from V and 6 bases from J; junction bases left unmatched: 10. The CDR3 is made up of 17 amino acids. CDR3 sequence: CASSATSGGATSNEQFF. CDR3 DNA: TGTGCCAGCAGCGCCACTAGCGGGGGGGCTACGAGCAATGAGCAGTTCTTC.

This chain connects TRBV19 to TRBJ1-1; 9 positions agree with TRBD1. Germline values: CDR1 LNHDA, CDR2 SQIVND (reference sequence). V lost 1 base, J lost 8 bases, and 14 bases stayed unmatched. The CDR3 spans 17 residues. The CDR3 DNA sequence: TGTGCCAGTAGTATAGTGGGACCCGGGACAGGGTACGGGGAAGCTTTCTTT. This encodes CASSIVGPGTGYGEAFF.

This clone turned up a few times. The chain is built from TRBV30 and TRBJ2-5; D might be TRBD2 (6 bases). The germline gives CDR1 GTSNPN, CDR2 SVGIG (reference sequence). The CDR3 runs to 12 residues. V was cut by 1 base and J by 3 bases, with 6 bases left in between. CDR3 nucleotide sequence: TGTGCCTGGAGTGGGACTAAAGAGACCCAGTACTTC. Its translation: CAWSGTKETQYF.

The chain couples TRBV6-1 to TRBJ2-1, with no clear D. CDR1 is MNHNS, CDR2 SASEGT, per germline. The ends were cut back, 1 base at V and 9 bases at J, with 7 bases in the middle. CDR3 size: 12 residues. CDR3 amino acids: CASSEGFREQFF. CDR3 bases: TGTGCCAGCAGTGAAGGTTTTCGTGAGCAGTTCTTC.

The rearrangement joins TRBV27 to TRBJ2-7, with 7 bases fitting TRBD2. Germline CDR1 is MNHEY and CDR2 is SMNVEV (reference sequence). V shed 3 bases and J 0 bases; nucleotides not matched to a gene: 2. This CDR3 contains 14 residues. CDR3 bases: TGTGCCAGCAGTTTTGGGGAGGGCTCCTACGAGCAGTACTTC. The encoded protein is CASSFGEGSYEQYF.